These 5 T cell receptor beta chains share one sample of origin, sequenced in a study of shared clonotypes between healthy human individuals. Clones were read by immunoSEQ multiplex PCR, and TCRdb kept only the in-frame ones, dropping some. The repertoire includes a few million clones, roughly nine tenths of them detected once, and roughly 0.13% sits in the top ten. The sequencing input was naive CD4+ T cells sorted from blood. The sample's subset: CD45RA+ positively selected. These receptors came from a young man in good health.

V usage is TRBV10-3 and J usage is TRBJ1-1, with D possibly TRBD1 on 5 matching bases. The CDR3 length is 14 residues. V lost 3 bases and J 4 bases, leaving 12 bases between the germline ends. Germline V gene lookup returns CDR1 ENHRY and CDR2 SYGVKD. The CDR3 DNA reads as TGTGCCATCAGTGAACCTCAGGGTACCACTGAAGCTTTCTTT. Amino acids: CAISEPQGTTEAFF.

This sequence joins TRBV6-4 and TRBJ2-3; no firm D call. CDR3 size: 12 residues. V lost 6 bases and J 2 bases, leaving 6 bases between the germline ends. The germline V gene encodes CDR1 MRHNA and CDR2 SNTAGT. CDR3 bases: TGTGCCAGCAGCCCATTCACAGATACGCAGTATTTT. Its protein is CASSPFTDTQYF.

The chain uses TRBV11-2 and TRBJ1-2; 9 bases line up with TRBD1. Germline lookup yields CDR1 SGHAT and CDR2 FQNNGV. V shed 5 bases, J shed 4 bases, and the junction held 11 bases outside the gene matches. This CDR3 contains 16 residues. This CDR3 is CASSPPGTGLIYGYTF. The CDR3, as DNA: TGTGCCAGCAGCCCTCCTGGGACAGGGCTCATCTATGGCTACACCTTC.

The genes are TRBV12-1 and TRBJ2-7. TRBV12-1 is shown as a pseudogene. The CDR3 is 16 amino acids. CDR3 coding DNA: TGTGCCAGCAGCCAAACCCGGGGCGCTCCCACCTACGAGCAGTACTTC. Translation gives CASSQTRGAPTYEQYF.

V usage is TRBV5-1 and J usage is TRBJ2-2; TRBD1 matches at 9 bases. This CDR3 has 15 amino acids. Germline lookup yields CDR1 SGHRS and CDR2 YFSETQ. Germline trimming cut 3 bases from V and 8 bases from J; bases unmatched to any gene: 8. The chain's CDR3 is CASSSMGQGPGELFF. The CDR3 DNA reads TGCGCCAGCAGCTCCATGGGACAGGGACCTGGGGAGCTGTTTTTT.